This passage covers 22 T cell receptor beta chains from one sample sequenced in a study of neurological immune-mediated disorders. Described time point: longitudinal time-point 2. TCRdb reprocessed the 5' RACE reads with MiXCR, giving one entry per CDR3 protein. The repertoire has some 80,000 distinct CDR3 sequences, nearly 6% of them found once; the top ten carry 7.9%. Material for sequencing was PBMCs. These receptors all come from a woman aged 60-75 years with multiple sclerosis.

This clonotype was seen at least ten times. V usage is TRBV9 and J usage is TRBJ2-5; TRBD2 aligns across 11 bases. This CDR3 contains 15 residues. CDR1 and CDR2 from the germline V gene are SGDLS and YYNGEE. V trimming: 4 bases; J trimming: 5 bases; junction bases outside the gene matches: 7. CDR3 in DNA: TGTGCCAGCAGCCTTAGCGGGGGGGCCGGGGAGACCCAGTACTTC. The encoded protein is CASSLSGGAGETQYF.

This clonotype was found many times. The chain links TRBV7-2 to TRBJ1-5; no firm D call. The CDR3 runs 14 residues. The germline gives CDR1 SGHTA, CDR2 FQGNSA. The V end was cut by 1 base, the J end by 0 bases, with 4 bases between. In nucleotides, the CDR3 is TGTGCCAGCAGCTTAGAGGCTAGCAATCAGCCCCAGCATTTT. This translates into CASSLEASNQPQHF.

This clonotype was found many times. The chain joins TRBV2 to TRBJ2-2, with 9 bases identical to TRBD2. Germline V gene data show CDR1 as SNHLY and CDR2 as FYNNEI. V was clipped by 7 bases and J by 6 bases; unmatched bases: 6. This CDR3 spans 14 amino acids. The CDR3 bases are TGTGCCAGCAAGGTCGCGGGGGGGCCCGGGGAGCTGTTTTTT. Translated, it gives CASKVAGGPGELFF.

At least ten counts were recorded for this clonotype. Mismatch with germline at one junction end may stem from a read error. The chain recombines TRBV7-2 with TRBJ1-5; 8 bases agree with TRBD1. CDR3 length equals 15 residues. Looked up from germline, CDR1 is SGHTA and CDR2 is FQGNSA. The CDR3 is CASTLGQGSNQPQHF. The CDR3 region has the DNA TGTGCCAGCACCTTAGGACAGGGCAGCAATCAGCCCCAGCATTTT.

This clonotype was observed at least ten times. The chain links TRBV9 to TRBJ1-6, with TRBD1 matching 11 bases. With V trimmed by 4 bases and J by 11 bases, 8 bases remained unmatched. The CDR3 is made up of 15 amino acids. Germline lookup yields CDR1 SGDLS and CDR2 YYNGEE. The CDR3 bases are TGTGCCAGCAGCTTAGGACAGGGGGCATCGGCACCCCTCCACTTT. It codes for CASSLGQGASAPLHF.

This sequence joins TRBV7-9 and TRBJ2-1; 9 bases map to TRBD1. With 4 bases clipped from V and 8 bases from J, the junction kept 12 bases outside the gene matches. This CDR3 comprises 16 residues. Per the germline V gene, CDR1 is SEHNR and CDR2 is FQNEAQ (reference sequence). The CDR3 protein is CASSWPGQGRRDEQFF. The CDR3 nucleotides are TGTGCCAGCAGCTGGCCGGGACAGGGAAGAAGGGATGAGCAGTTCTTC. Together with reference TRBV7-9 and TRBJ2-1, the CDR3 gives the full variable domain: DTGVSQNPRHKITKRGQNVTFRCDPISEHNRLYWYRQTLGQGPEFLTYFQNEAQLEKSRLLSDRFSAERPKGSFSTLEIQRTEQGDSAMYLCASSWPGQGRRDEQFFGPGTRLTVL.

The table lists this clonotype with many counts. As DNA, the CDR3 is TGTGCCAGCAGCTTTGTTCGCCGCGGCGAGCAGTACTTC. This codes for CASSFVRRGEQYF. The chain employs TRBV5-6 and TRBJ2-7; D remains unclear. The V and J ends lost 2 bases and 6 bases respectively, with 12 bases between them. This CDR3 spans 13 amino acids. Germline V gene sequence: CDR1 SGHDT, CDR2 YYEEEE.

This clonotype was detected ten times or more. The chain is built from TRBV5-6 and TRBJ1-3; TRBD1 agrees at 10 bases. Trimming cost V 2 bases and J 2 bases; bases outside gene matches: 1. CDR1 is SGHDT, CDR2 YYEEEE, per germline. The length of the CDR3 is 15 residues. CDR3 sequence reads: CASSLGTGAGNTIYF. The DNA of the CDR3 is TGTGCCAGCAGCTTAGGGACAGGGGCTGGAAACACCATATATTTT.

This clonotype showed up many times. The rearrangement joins TRBV12-3 or TRBV12-4 to TRBJ1-4; D unresolved. The V and J ends lost 6 bases and 8 bases respectively, with 10 bases between them. The CDR3 loop spans 12 amino acids. CDR3 sequence: CASRAAGEKLFF. The CDR3 DNA reads as TGTGCCAGCAGGGCGGCCGGGGAAAAACTGTTTTTT.

This clonotype was picked up many times. The chain combines TRBV2 with TRBJ1-4; a weak D match, TRBD1 (5 bases). The V and J ends lost 6 bases and 6 bases respectively, with 14 bases between them. The CDR3 loop spans 14 amino acids. CDR1 SNHLY and CDR2 FYNNEI come from the germline V gene. The CDR3 region has the DNA TGTGCCAGCAGGGACAATATGGGGCATGAAAAACTGTTTTTT. This translates into CASRDNMGHEKLFF.

This clonotype was counted many times. The V and J genes are TRBV20-1 and TRBJ2-5; TRBD2 agrees at 8 bases. CDR1 and CDR2 (germline): DFQATT, SNEGSKA (reference sequence). V dropped 5 bases and J dropped 6; count of bases not matched to a gene: 5. The CDR3 totals 12 residues. In nucleotides, the CDR3 is TGCAGTGCTCGGACTAGCTCACAGACCCAGTACTTC. Its protein is CSARTSSQTQYF.

The table lists this clonotype with many counts. The V and J genes are TRBV5-1 and TRBJ2-5; D is perhaps TRBD1 (6 bases). Trimming removed 4 bases at V and 5 bases at J, with 27 bases between. Germline V gives CDR1 SGHRS, CDR2 YFSETQ. The CDR3 has 18 amino acids. The CDR3 DNA sequence: TGCGCCAGCAGCCACCGTCCCTCACAACAGGGTTTCGTGGAGACCCAGTACTTC. Translation: CASSHRPSQQGFVETQYF.

This clonotype was seen only a few times. J is TRBJ1-3 and V is TRBV7-8, with D possibly being TRBD1 (5 bases). The CDR3 is 18 residues long. The germline V gene encodes CDR1 SGHVS and CDR2 FQNEAQ. Trimming took off 5 bases at V and 0 bases at J, with 20 bases between the two ends. DNA of the CDR3: TGTGCCAGCAGCCTACTACCGGGGACGGCGTACTCTGGAAACACCATATATTTT. This gives the protein CASSLLPGTAYSGNTIYF.

This clonotype was picked up many times. The chain recombines TRBV14 with TRBJ2-1; D gene unclear. The CDR3 spans 12 residues. Germline V CDR1 and CDR2: SGHDN, FVKESK. V lost 3 bases, J lost 4 bases, and 4 bases lay in between. DNA of the CDR3: TGTGCCAGCAGCCAGGCGTACAATGAGCAGTTCTTC. Translation gives CASSQAYNEQFF.

The table lists this clonotype with many counts. The chain couples TRBV20-1 to TRBJ1-5, with a weak D call TRBD1 (6 bases). The V end was cut by 6 bases, the J end by 3 bases, with 18 bases between. The CDR3 runs 15 residues. Germline V gene lookup returns CDR1 DFQATT and CDR2 SNEGSKA (reference sequence). This chain's CDR3 is CSAENREGYNQPQHF. Written as DNA, the CDR3 is TGCAGTGCAGAAAACAGGGAGGGGTACAATCAGCCCCAGCATTTT.

This clonotype occurred many times. The chain couples TRBV12-3 or TRBV12-4 to TRBJ2-1; D is perhaps TRBD2 (6 bases). With 3 bases removed from V and 10 bases from J, the gap between germline ends came to 13 bases. The CDR3 runs to 13 residues. CDR3 DNA sequence: TGTGCCAGCAGTTTCCTCCTGCGGGAAGAGCAGTTCTTC. Protein: CASSFLLREEQFF.

This clonotype has at least ten counts. In this CDR3 the conserved last residue, phenylalanine or tryptophan, is missing, so a read error is likely. The V call is TRBV6-6, the J call TRBJ1-5; no clear D gene. CDR3 length equals 14 residues. Trimming stripped 8 bases from V and 2 bases from J, with 13 bases between. CDR1 and CDR2 (germline): MNHNY, SVGAGI (reference sequence). Here the CDR3 DNA reads TGTGCCAGCTGGGTGCAAGGCGGCAATCAGCCCCAGCATTCT. The encoded protein is CASWVQGGNQPQHS.

This clonotype was seen at least ten times. The CDR3 DNA is TGTGCCAGCAGTTTCGGGGATACTACGCAGTATTTT. Translated: CASSFGDTTQYF. This chain links TRBV28 with TRBJ2-3; maybe TRBD2 (5 bases). CDR1 and CDR2 (germline): MDHEN, SYDVKM. CDR3 length: 12 residues. Trimming removed 3 bases from V and 8 bases from J, with 9 bases in between.

This clonotype was found many times. The chain carries TRBV14 and TRBJ2-7; D remains ambiguous. V was pared by 2 bases and J by 5 bases, with 10 bases between. The CDR3 extends over 13 amino acids. The germline gives CDR1 SGHDN, CDR2 FVKESK. The CDR3 DNA reads as TGTGCCAGCAGCCAACTTCGTCTGGACGAGCAGTACTTC. Translation gives CASSQLRLDEQYF.

This clonotype was seen ten or more times. The chain uses TRBV4-1 and TRBJ1-1; 10 bases map to TRBD1. Germline loops: CDR1 MGHRA, CDR2 YSYEKL. The CDR3 is 15 amino acids. Trimming removed 2 bases from V and 3 bases from J; junction bases left unmatched: 3. The CDR3 DNA reads TGCGCCAGCAGCCAACGGGACAGGGGACACACTGAAGCTTTCTTT. This encodes CASSQRDRGHTEAFF.

This clonotype showed up many times. The CDR3 region is CASKGTGINTEAFF. The CDR3 DNA reads TGTGCCAGCAAGGGGACAGGCATTAACACTGAAGCTTTCTTT. The chain uses TRBV27 and TRBJ1-1; TRBD1 matches 8 bases. There are 14 residues in the CDR3. Germline lookup yields CDR1 MNHEY and CDR2 SMNVEV (reference sequence). After removal of 7 bases from V and 2 bases from J, the junction contained 6 bases not matched to a gene.

This clonotype was picked up many times. J is TRBJ1-5 and V is TRBV20-1, with 7 positions matching TRBD1. Trimming removed 4 bases from V and 5 bases from J; junction bases left unmatched: 8. This CDR3 has 14 amino acids. Per germline, CDR1 DFQATT and CDR2 SNEGSKA (reference sequence). The CDR3 DNA reads TGCAGTGCTACCCGCCGGGACAGATATCAGCCCCAGCATTTT. The encoded protein is CSATRRDRYQPQHF.